A selection of T cell receptor beta chains follows, all from one sample in a study of yellow fever vaccine responses in identical twins. Via MiXCR, TCRdb re-called the RT-PCR reads, giving one row per CDR3 protein. Of some 35,000 distinct CDR3 sequences listed, roughly 60% are singletons. Sequencing was performed on T cells from blood (PBMCs), unsorted or a sorted subset (not recorded which), taken before or after yellow fever vaccination (not recorded which). The receptors were sampled from a young woman who received the yellow fever vaccine. Both conserved end residues are part of each CDR3. A D gene is named only where the DNA matches it firmly. Size tells how often a clone was seen (once, few, many) or the class of an expanded clone, and some rows leave it out.

D	V	size	J	DNA	CDR3
NA	TRBV29-1	once	TRBJ1-1	TGCAGCGTTCAGACAACGAGGGACACTGAAGCTTTCTTT	CSVQTTRDTEAFF
NA	TRBV29-1	NA	TRBJ2-7	TGCAGCGTCGTTCTGGGACCTAACGAGCAGTACTTC	CSVVLGPNEQYF
NA	TRBV7-9	NA	TRBJ2-1	TGTGCCAGCAGCTTAGTAGCAAACAATGAGCAGTTCTTC	CASSLVANNEQFF
NA	TRBV7-6	NA	TRBJ2-5	TGTGCCAGCAGTCAGGGACCGATCCAAGAGACCCAGTACTTC	CASSQGPIQETQYF
TRBD1	TRBV15	NA	TRBJ2-2	TGTGCCACCAGCAGAGATAGGGGACAGGGGGGATTAAGAGCCGGGGAGCTGTTTTTT	CATSRDRGQGGLRAGELFF
NA	TRBV5-5	few	TRBJ2-5	TGTGCCAGCAGCATCTCTCGACCGGGCGGGACCCAGTACTTC	CASSISRPGGTQYF
NA	TRBV7-9	NA	TRBJ2-1	TGTGCCAGCAGCTTCGACAATGAGCAGTTCTTC	CASSFDNEQFF
NA	TRBV18	once	TRBJ2-5	TGTGCCAGCTCACCAGGAGCAGGAGAACAAGAGACCCAGTACTTC	CASSPGAGEQETQYF
NA	TRBV2	once	TRBJ2-2	NA	CASSNRLFGAGELFF
TRBD1	TRBV20-1	NA	TRBJ2-1	TGCAGTGCTAGGAGGGAGGGACAGGGGGTGGAAAAGTTCTTC	CSARREGQGVEKFF
NA	TRBV28	NA	TRBJ2-5	TGTGCCAGCCTTTCAAAAGAGACCCAGTACTTC	CASLSKETQYF
NA	TRBV6-6	NA	TRBJ1-6	TGTGCCACCTCCCGGGTGCAGAATTCACCCCTCCACTTT	CATSRVQNSPLHF
NA	TRBV5-8	few	TRBJ2-5	TGTGCCAGCAGCTTGTTCCAAGAGACCCAGTACTTC	CASSLFQETQYF
NA	TRBV6-2/TRBV6-3	NA	TRBJ2-1	TGTGCCAGCAGTTTTAGCGGAAGCTCCTACAATGAGCAGTTCTTC	CASSFSGSSYNEQFF
NA	TRBV14	NA	TRBJ2-1	TGTGCCAGCAGCCCCACGAAGTCCGGACGAGGGGTCCACAATGAGCAGTTCTTC	CASSPTKSGRGVHNEQFF
TRBD1	TRBV18	few	TRBJ1-1	TGTGCCAGCTCACCTCTTGGTTCAGGGGGTGTGAACACTGAAGCTTTCTTT	CASSPLGSGGVNTEAFF
NA	TRBV11-1	NA	TRBJ1-6	TGTGCCAGCAGCTACCATACCCTGAGCTCCTATAATTCACCCCTCCACTTT	CASSYHTLSSYNSPLHF
NA	TRBV18	NA	TRBJ2-5	TGTGCCAGCTCCGTTGAAGAGACCCAGTACTTC	CASSVEETQYF
TRBD2	TRBV20-1	NA	TRBJ2-1	TGCAGTGCTAGAGTCGGAGCGGGATCGTGGGATGAGCAGTTCTTC	CSARVGAGSWDEQFF
TRBD2	TRBV20-1	NA	TRBJ2-1	TGCAGTGCCACAAAAACTAGCGGCGGTTACAATGAGCAGTTCTTC	CSATKTSGGYNEQFF
NA	TRBV20-1	NA	TRBJ2-1	TGCAGTGCTAGACGAAGCAGCAATGAGCAGTTCTTC	CSARRSSNEQFF
TRBD1	TRBV3-1	few	TRBJ1-2	TGTGCCAGCAGCCGGACAGGGAACGTCTTAACTAATGGCTACACCTTC	CASSRTGNVLTNGYTF
NA	TRBV10-3	NA	TRBJ2-1	TGTGCCATCAAGGAGGGGGGCGATGAGCAGTTCTTC	CAIKEGGDEQFF
TRBD1	TRBV10-3	NA	TRBJ1-1	TGTGCCATCAGTGAGTCCGGGACAGCGAACACTGAAGCTTTCTTT	CAISESGTANTEAFF
NA	TRBV11-1	few	TRBJ2-3	TGTGCCAGCAGCTTCCTCACAGATACGCAGTATTTT	CASSFLTDTQYF
TRBD2	TRBV5-1	NA	TRBJ2-1	TGCGCCAGTATGACTAGCGGACTAAATGAGCAGTTCTTC	CASMTSGLNEQFF
NA	TRBV12-3/TRBV12-4	NA	TRBJ1-1	TGTGCCAGCAGTTCCCTTCAGGAGGAAGCTTTCTTT	CASSSLQEEAFF
NA	TRBV5-4	NA	TRBJ1-2	TGTGCCAGCAGCTTGGACAGCCGGAACTATGGCTACACCTTC	CASSLDSRNYGYTF
NA	TRBV5-1	NA	TRBJ2-2	TGCGCCAGCAGCTTCAGGGGCGCGAACACCGGGGAGCTGTTTTTT	CASSFRGANTGELFF
NA	TRBV19	few	TRBJ1-1	TGTGCCAGTAAAAGGGGAGAGAACACTGAAGCTTTCTTT	CASKRGENTEAFF
TRBD2	TRBV3-1	NA	TRBJ2-5	TGTGCCAGCAGCCAAGATTATAGCGGGCGGCAAGAGACCCAGTACTTC	CASSQDYSGRQETQYF
NA	TRBV12-3/TRBV12-4	NA	TRBJ2-1	TGTGCCAGCACCCGTGGCTCCTACAATGAGCAGTTCTTC	CASTRGSYNEQFF
NA	TRBV2	NA	TRBJ2-5	TGTGCCAGCAACGCAGAGCTTTACCAAGAGACCCAGTACTTC	CASNAELYQETQYF
TRBD1	TRBV2	NA	TRBJ1-5	TGTGCCAGCAGTGATCGCGACAGGGGGATTGACAATCAGCCCCAGCATTTT	CASSDRDRGIDNQPQHF
NA	TRBV7-2	NA	TRBJ1-1	TGTGCCAGCAGCCCCGGACCCCAGGGCACTGAAGCTTTCTTT	CASSPGPQGTEAFF
TRBD2	TRBV6-1	few	TRBJ2-3	TGTGCCAGCAGTGAGACTAGCGGGGCCACAGATACGCAGTATTTT	CASSETSGATDTQYF
NA	TRBV18	few	TRBJ1-1	TGTGCCAGCTCACCACTTGCACAGGAAAACACTGAAGCTTTCTTT	CASSPLAQENTEAFF
NA	TRBV11-2	NA	TRBJ2-3	TGTGCCAGCAGCCCCCCATGGGGGGCGGGAGATACGCAGTATTTT	CASSPPWGAGDTQYF
NA	TRBV15	NA	TRBJ2-5	TGTGCCACCAGCAGAGATAGGGCAGGAAACCGAGAGACCCAGTACTTC	CATSRDRAGNRETQYF
NA	TRBV11-1	NA	TRBJ1-1	TGTGCCAGCAGCCAACAGGGGAACACTGAAGCTTTCTTT	CASSQQGNTEAFF
NA	TRBV7-6	few	TRBJ2-7	TGTGCCAGCAGCAGAGGCCCGGCGGGGTCCTACGAGCAGTACTTC	CASSRGPAGSYEQYF
NA	TRBV29-1	NA	TRBJ2-7	TGCAGCGTTGTGCAGTCCTACGAGCAGTACTTC	CSVVQSYEQYF
TRBD2	TRBV6-2/TRBV6-3	NA	TRBJ2-5	TGTGCCAGCAGTTACTCGGGAGGGCCCCAAGAGACCCAGTACTTC	CASSYSGGPQETQYF
NA	TRBV6-1	NA	TRBJ2-1	TGTGCCAGCAGTCGACACCGGGTAGATTCCTACAATGAGCAGTTCTTC	CASSRHRVDSYNEQFF
NA	TRBV20-1	few	TRBJ2-3	TGCAGTGCCCGGACACGGGGCTTGGAAGGCACAGATACGCAGTATTTT	CSARTRGLEGTDTQYF
TRBD2	TRBV18	NA	TRBJ2-3	TGTGCCAGCTCACCACCTTCGGGGGGTCCCTTCACAGATACGCAGTATTTT	CASSPPSGGPFTDTQYF
NA	TRBV7-6	few	TRBJ2-7	TGTGCCAGCAGCTTAGCGCGAGGGGACGAGCAGTACTTC	CASSLARGDEQYF
NA	TRBV5-1	NA	TRBJ1-2	TGCGCCAGCAGCTTGGCCGGGGGCGCGAACTATGGCTACACCTTC	CASSLAGGANYGYTF
TRBD2	TRBV11-3	NA	TRBJ2-1	TGTGCCAGCAGCTTTCGGCGGGGGAACAATGAGCAGTTCTTC	CASSFRRGNNEQFF
NA	TRBV7-3	NA	TRBJ2-1	TGTGCCAGCTTGACTAGTGCCTACAATGAGCAGTTCTTC	CASLTSAYNEQFF
TRBD1	TRBV29-1	NA	TRBJ1-2	TGCAGCGTTCCCGCCGGGACAGGGGGACCCACTAACTATGGCTACACCTTC	CSVPAGTGGPTNYGYTF